This T cell receptor beta chain was identified during a study of cytomegalovirus exposure and HLA in healthy donors. The PCR ran on 60 Vbeta and 13 Jbeta primers. Some clones are missing from TCRdb's copy, which holds only in-frame ones; the method was immunoSEQ multiplex PCR. This listing includes some 72,000 clones. The sample comprised PBMCs. This clonotype originated in a middle-aged man in good health and CMV-seronegative.

The CDR3 loop reads CASSDGGDEQYF. The CDR3 DNA sequence: TGTGCCAGCAGTGACGGGGGGGACGAGCAGTACTTC. The rearrangement joins TRBV2 to TRBJ2-7, with 8 positions matching TRBD2. V lost 3 bases, J lost 5 bases, and 0 bases stayed unmatched. The CDR3 sequence is 12 residues long. Germline CDR1 reads SNHLY; CDR2 reads FYNNEI.